The 31 T cell receptor beta chains below all came from one sample that was sequenced in a study of T cell responses to AZD1222 COVID-19 vaccine. The protocol was immunoSEQ multiplex PCR, while the TCRdb copy is restricted to in-frame clones and leaves out a portion. This sample yields around 130,000 clones, of which just over 85% are seen a single time; around 3.6% belongs to the top ten. The source was peripheral blood, collected on day 0 of AZD1222 vaccination. These receptors originate from an adult in good health.

The V and J genes are TRBV6-4 and TRBJ1-6; weak D call: TRBD1 (6 bases). Trimming took 5 bases from V and 7 from J, leaving 15 bases between them. The CDR3 spans 15 residues. Germline V CDR1 and CDR2: MRHNA, SNTAGT. CDR3 sequence: CASSPTGEGNSPLHF. CDR3 DNA: TGTGCCAGCAGTCCGACAGGAGAGGGAAATTCACCCCTCCACTTT.

The chain uses TRBV27 and TRBJ2-3; no clear D gene. Trimming left V 5 bases short and J 1 base short, with 13 bases between. The CDR3 extends over 15 amino acids. Germline V gives CDR1 MNHEY, CDR2 SMNVEV (reference sequence). This CDR3 reads CASSDQPIGTDTQYF. For the CDR3, the DNA is TGTGCCAGCAGTGACCAGCCAATAGGCACAGATACGCAGTATTTT.

The chain uses TRBV5-1 and TRBJ2-2; TRBD2 matches at 8 bases. Losses at the gene ends were 4 bases for V and 2 bases for J; bases not matched to a gene: 7. Germline V CDR1 and CDR2: SGHRS, YFSETQ. The CDR3 runs to 16 residues. CDR3 in amino acids: CASSLRTSRNTGELFF. For the CDR3, the DNA is TGCGCCAGCAGCCTACGGACTAGCAGAAACACCGGGGAGCTGTTTTTT.

The J gene is TRBJ1-1, the V gene TRBV14; D not resolved. V lost 1 base to trimming and J lost 0 bases, with 9 bases between them. The CDR3 sequence is 15 residues long. CDR1 is SGHDN, CDR2 FVKESK, per germline. The CDR3 nucleotides are TGTGCCAGCAGCCAAGTGGCCCAGTTGAACACTGAAGCTTTCTTT. Protein product: CASSQVAQLNTEAFF.

The rearrangement joins TRBV6-5 to TRBJ1-6, with D uncertain. Per the germline V gene, CDR1 is MNHEY and CDR2 is SVGAGI. V was cut by 0 bases and J by 10 bases, with 13 bases left in between. This CDR3 contains 15 residues. In DNA form, the CDR3 reads TGTGCCAGCAGTTACTCGTTCAACGAAAGGTCACCCCTCCACTTT. It codes for CASSYSFNERSPLHF.

The chain combines TRBV14 with TRBJ2-5, with unresolved D. The V and J ends lost 3 bases and 1 base respectively, with 6 bases between them. Germline assignment: CDR1 SGHDN and CDR2 FVKESK. CDR3 length equals 13 residues. The DNA of the CDR3 is TGTGCCAGCAGCCAGTGGGCCCAAGAGACCCAGTACTTC. It is translated as CASSQWAQETQYF.

The V and J genes are TRBV7-2 and TRBJ2-1; 12 bases agree with TRBD2. V trimming: 3 bases; J trimming: 8 bases; junction bases outside the gene matches: 5. The CDR3 consists of 15 residues. The V gene's germline CDR1 is SGHTA and CDR2 FQGNSA. The CDR3 DNA is TGTGCCAGCAGCTTGACTAGCGGGGGTACTTATGAGCAGTTCTTC. Residues: CASSLTSGGTYEQFF.

The rearrangement links TRBV24-1 to TRBJ1-2; D ambiguous. The CDR3 runs to 12 residues. V lost 7 bases and J lost 4, with 9 bases in between. Germline lookup yields CDR1 KGHDR and CDR2 SFDVKD. The DNA for the CDR3 is TGTGCCACCAGCCTGGACGGCTATGGCTACACCTTC. Translating it yields CATSLDGYGYTF.

V usage is TRBV25-1 and J usage is TRBJ2-3; possibly TRBD2 for D (6 bases). V lost 5 bases to trimming and J lost 4 bases, with 13 bases between them. Per the germline V gene, CDR1 is MGHDK and CDR2 is SYGVNS. This CDR3 region has 14 residues. CDR3 residues: CASSYSGSADTQYF. Here the CDR3 DNA reads TGTGCCAGCAGTTACAGCGGGTCGGCAGATACGCAGTATTTT.

This CDR3 reads CASSHENSGTRVTGELFF. CDR3 sequence (DNA): TGTGCCAGCAGCCACGAAAATTCGGGGACTAGGGTCACCGGGGAGCTGTTTTTT. The V call is TRBV3-1 (or the pseudogene TRBV3-2), the J call TRBJ2-2; 8 bases line up with TRBD2. From germline, CDR1 is LGHDT and CDR2 YNNKEL (reference sequence). CDR3 length equals 18 residues. With V trimmed by 3 bases and J by 4 bases, 13 bases remained unmatched.

The V call is TRBV4-2, the J call TRBJ2-3; 10 nucleotides line up with TRBD2. This CDR3 region has 16 residues. Germline V lookup: CDR1 LGHNA, CDR2 YNFKEQ. The ends lost 0 bases at V and 2 bases at J; junction bases unmatched: 2. CDR3 residues: CASSQELAGLTDTQYF. The CDR3 DNA reads TGTGCCAGCAGCCAAGAACTAGCGGGGCTCACAGATACGCAGTATTTT.

The genes are TRBV7-2 and TRBJ2-2, with TRBD2 matching over 8 bases. This CDR3 comprises 15 residues. Germline V lookup: CDR1 SGHTA, CDR2 FQGNSA. Losses at the gene ends were 5 bases for V and 7 bases for J; bases not matched to a gene: 9. The DNA of the CDR3 is TGTGCCAGCAGCACAGCCGGGGGGGCGGTCGGGGAGCTGTTTTTT. Translation gives CASSTAGGAVGELFF.

The chain employs TRBV19 and TRBJ2-3; D might be TRBD1 or TRBD2, each matching 5 bases. CDR3 size: 15 residues. Trimming took off 2 bases at V and 4 bases at J, with 13 bases between the two ends. Germline V gene data show CDR1 as LNHDA and CDR2 as SQIVND (reference sequence). The CDR3 region has the DNA TGTGCCAGTAGTATACTGGGGGTGTACGCAGATACGCAGTATTTT. This encodes CASSILGVYADTQYF.

The chain uses TRBV6-2 or TRBV6-3 and TRBJ2-2, with no clear D. The CDR3 consists of 14 residues. Trimming pared 0 bases from V and 6 bases from J, leaving 8 bases between. Germline CDR1 MNHEY, CDR2 SVGEGT. Here the CDR3 reads CASSYSPGPGELFF. The CDR3 nucleotides read TGTGCCAGCAGTTACTCCCCTGGGCCCGGGGAGCTGTTTTTT.

The V and J genes are TRBV19 and TRBJ2-3, with 12 nucleotides matching TRBD2. The germline gives CDR1 LNHDA, CDR2 SQIVND (reference sequence). The CDR3 spans 14 residues. With V trimmed by 10 bases and J by 5 bases, 7 bases remained unmatched. The CDR3 DNA follows: TGTGCCACCAGACTAGCGGGAGCAGGAGATACGCAGTATTTT. Protein sequence: CATRLAGAGDTQYF.

The genes are TRBV4-2 and TRBJ2-3; D uncertain. Trimming cost V 3 bases and J 2 bases, with 12 bases left between them. Per the germline V gene, CDR1 is LGHNA and CDR2 is YNFKEQ. The CDR3 length is 15 residues. The CDR3 DNA reads as TGTGCCAGCAGCCAGAGACCGACGGTCACAGATACGCAGTATTTT. Translating gives CASSQRPTVTDTQYF.

This clone appeared once. This chain links TRBV5-5 with TRBJ1-1, with 11 nucleotides matching TRBD1. The CDR3 contains 17 residues. Trimming took 1 base from V and 5 from J; bases not matched to a gene: 10. Germline loops: CDR1 SGHKS, CDR2 YYEKEE (reference sequence). As DNA, the CDR3 is TGTGCCAGCAGCTTGTCTGGAGGACAGGGGGCTAGAACTGAAGCTTTCTTT. Protein: CASSLSGGQGARTEAFF.

The chain links TRBV5-1 to TRBJ2-7, with D perhaps matching TRBD2 (5 bases). The germline V gene encodes CDR1 SGHRS and CDR2 YFSETQ. V gave up 4 bases and J gave up 6 bases, with 26 bases separating them. The CDR3 runs 17 residues. CDR3 residues: CASSILPPADTRSEQYF. The DNA for the CDR3 is TGCGCCAGCAGCATCCTCCCTCCAGCGGATACGAGATCCGAGCAGTACTTC.

The rearrangement joins TRBV6-5 to TRBJ2-3; 10 positions match TRBD2. CDR3 length: 16 amino acids. CDR1 MNHEY and CDR2 SVGAGI come from the germline V gene. V lost 2 bases and J lost 5; bases outside the gene matches: 7. This CDR3 reads CASSYPKSGRGDTQYF. For the CDR3, the DNA is TGTGCCAGCAGTTACCCGAAAAGCGGGAGGGGAGATACGCAGTATTTT.

The V and J genes are TRBV10-3 and TRBJ1-5; weak D call: TRBD1 (6 bases). The V end was cut by 4 bases, the J end by 7 bases, with 14 bases between. The CDR3 has 14 amino acids. Germline CDR1 ENHRY, CDR2 SYGVKD. The CDR3 spells CAISGRERGQPQHF. The CDR3 DNA sequence: TGTGCCATCAGTGGCAGGGAAAGGGGGCAGCCCCAGCATTTT.

The chain has TRBV21-1 and TRBJ1-4. TRBV21-1 is classified as a pseudogene. The CDR3 extends over 17 amino acids. Written as DNA, the CDR3 is TGTGCCAGCAGCAAATGGGGTCAGAAGGTGGCTAATGAAAAACTGTTTTTT. Its translation: CASSKWGQKVANEKLFF.

This clone was seen just once. V usage is TRBV14 and J usage is TRBJ1-1, with 10 bases fitting TRBD1. This CDR3 spans 16 amino acids. J lost 5 bases, V lost 6 bases, and 12 bases had no gene match. Per the germline V gene, CDR1 is SGHDN and CDR2 is FVKESK. Here the CDR3 reads CASSVPGTGDGTEAFF. CDR3 nucleotides: TGTGCCAGCAGTGTGCCCGGGACAGGGGATGGTACTGAAGCTTTCTTT.

The table lists this clone with a count of one. The chain joins TRBV6-2 or TRBV6-3 to TRBJ1-5; D gene uncertain. CDR1 MNHEY and CDR2 SVGEGT come from the germline V gene. The CDR3 sequence is 12 residues long. V gave up 4 bases and J gave up 6 bases, with 7 bases separating them. The CDR3 coding sequence is TGTGCCAGCAGTTTTTTAGGTCAGCCCCAGCATTTT. Amino acids: CASSFLGQPQHF.

The chain uses TRBV19 and TRBJ2-1; D gene ambiguous. Germline V gives CDR1 LNHDA, CDR2 SQIVND (reference sequence). This CDR3 is 17 amino acids long. The V and J ends lost 8 bases and 0 bases respectively, with 20 bases between them. The chain's CDR3 is CASAFDATLSSYNEQFF. CDR3 nucleotides: TGTGCCAGTGCCTTCGACGCGACCCTAAGCTCCTACAATGAGCAGTTCTTC.

The chain uses TRBV10-3 and TRBJ1-1; TRBD1 aligns across 7 bases. This CDR3 contains 12 residues. The germline V gene has CDR1 ENHRY and CDR2 SYGVKD. V lost 6 bases to trimming and J lost 6 bases; unmatched junction nucleotides: 4. The CDR3 DNA reads as TGTGCCATCAGCGGGGACAGTCCTGAAGCTTTCTTT. Translating it yields CAISGDSPEAFF.

This chain joins TRBV7-9 and TRBJ1-2, with a possible D match to TRBD1 (5 bases). Germline CDR1 reads SEHNR; CDR2 reads FQNEAQ (reference sequence). V lost 5 bases to trimming and J lost 8 bases, with 21 bases between them. The CDR3 loop spans 15 amino acids. CDR3 region: CASSTGEVNYEGYTF. The CDR3 DNA is TGTGCCAGCAGCACGGGGGAGGTGAATTATGAGGGCTACACCTTC.

The chain is built from TRBV5-1 and TRBJ2-3; D is unresolved. The length of the CDR3 is 15 residues. Trimming left V 4 bases short and J 2 bases short, with 14 bases between. Germline CDR1 SGHRS, CDR2 YFSETQ. DNA for the CDR3: TGCGCCAGCAGCCGCCGATCGACCTACACAGATACGCAGTATTTT. Encoded protein: CASSRRSTYTDTQYF. The whole variable domain, filled in from reference TRBV5-1 and TRBJ2-3, reads KAGVTQTPRYLIKTRGQQVTLSCSPISGHRSVSWYQQTPGQGLQFLFEYFSETQRNKGNFPGRFSGRQFSNSRSEMNVSTLELGDSALYLCASSRRSTYTDTQYFGPGTRLTVL.

Of note for this clone: In the same sample, other DNA sequences code for this CDR3. This chain links TRBV4-3 with TRBJ2-7; TRBD2 matches 7 bases. The junction had 6 bases not matched to a gene; V was cut back by 0 bases and J by 4 bases. From germline, CDR1 is LGHNA and CDR2 YSLEER. The CDR3 has 15 amino acids. Here the CDR3 DNA reads TGCGCCAGCAGCCAAGATAGGGCTAGCGGATACGAGCAGTACTTC. This codes for CASSQDRASGYEQYF.

The V and J genes are TRBV19 and TRBJ2-3; 12 bases are shared with TRBD2. Losses at the gene ends were 6 bases for V and 5 bases for J; bases not matched to a gene: 9. Germline values: CDR1 LNHDA, CDR2 SQIVND (reference sequence). The CDR3 sequence is 16 residues long. CDR3 in amino acids: CASRDPSGRAGDTQYF. CDR3 in DNA: TGTGCCAGTAGGGACCCTAGCGGGAGGGCCGGAGATACGCAGTATTTT.

The chain links TRBV5-4 to TRBJ2-2; 13 bases are shared with TRBD2. The V segment lost 3 bases and the J segment 8 bases; nucleotides outside the gene matches: 7. The length of the CDR3 is 16 residues. The V gene's germline CDR1 is SGHNT and CDR2 YYREEE (reference sequence). Here the CDR3 reads CASSYGTSGVRGELFF. In nucleotides, the CDR3 is TGTGCCAGCAGCTACGGGACTAGCGGGGTGAGGGGGGAGCTGTTTTTT.

V usage is TRBV18 and J usage is TRBJ2-2; TRBD1 matches 7 bases. The CDR3 loop spans 18 amino acids. The germline CDR1 and CDR2 sequences are KGHSH and LQKENI. J gave up 3 bases and V 1 base, and 11 bases lay outside the gene matches. The CDR3 coding sequence is TGTGCCAGCTCACCACGCCCAACAGGGGTCGGCGACACCGGGGAGCTGTTTTTT. This encodes CASSPRPTGVGDTGELFF.